This TCR beta chain is drawn from a study of shared clonotypes between healthy human individuals. Donors comprised only Caucasian adults living in Nashville, Tennessee. General study results and limits: Sampling involved blood alone; tissue repertoires likely differ. Donor clonotype sharing was expected to depend on sequencing depth.

Comment on this clone: Its target is not known.

DNA from unsorted PBMC was sequenced on ten immunoSEQ deep assay plates. Method: immunoSEQ multiplex PCR; TCRdb's copy keeps in-frame clones and lacks some. The sample lists about 480,000 clones; more than 65% were seen once. CDR3 length equals 18 residues. Germline V gene data show CDR1 as SNHLY and CDR2 as FYNNEI. The V segment lost 6 bases and the J segment 5 bases; nucleotides outside the gene matches: 16. The clonotype was recovered from a woman aged 40 to 50 in good health. Some clones in this sample may be carry-over from other donors' samples. Sequenced input: PBMCs. The genes are TRBV2 and TRBJ2-5; 12 bases are a match to TRBD2. The CDR3 here is CASSPGASGRDWTETQYF. The CDR3 DNA is TGTGCCAGCAGCCCGGGCGCTAGCGGGAGGGACTGGACGGAGACCCAGTACTTC.